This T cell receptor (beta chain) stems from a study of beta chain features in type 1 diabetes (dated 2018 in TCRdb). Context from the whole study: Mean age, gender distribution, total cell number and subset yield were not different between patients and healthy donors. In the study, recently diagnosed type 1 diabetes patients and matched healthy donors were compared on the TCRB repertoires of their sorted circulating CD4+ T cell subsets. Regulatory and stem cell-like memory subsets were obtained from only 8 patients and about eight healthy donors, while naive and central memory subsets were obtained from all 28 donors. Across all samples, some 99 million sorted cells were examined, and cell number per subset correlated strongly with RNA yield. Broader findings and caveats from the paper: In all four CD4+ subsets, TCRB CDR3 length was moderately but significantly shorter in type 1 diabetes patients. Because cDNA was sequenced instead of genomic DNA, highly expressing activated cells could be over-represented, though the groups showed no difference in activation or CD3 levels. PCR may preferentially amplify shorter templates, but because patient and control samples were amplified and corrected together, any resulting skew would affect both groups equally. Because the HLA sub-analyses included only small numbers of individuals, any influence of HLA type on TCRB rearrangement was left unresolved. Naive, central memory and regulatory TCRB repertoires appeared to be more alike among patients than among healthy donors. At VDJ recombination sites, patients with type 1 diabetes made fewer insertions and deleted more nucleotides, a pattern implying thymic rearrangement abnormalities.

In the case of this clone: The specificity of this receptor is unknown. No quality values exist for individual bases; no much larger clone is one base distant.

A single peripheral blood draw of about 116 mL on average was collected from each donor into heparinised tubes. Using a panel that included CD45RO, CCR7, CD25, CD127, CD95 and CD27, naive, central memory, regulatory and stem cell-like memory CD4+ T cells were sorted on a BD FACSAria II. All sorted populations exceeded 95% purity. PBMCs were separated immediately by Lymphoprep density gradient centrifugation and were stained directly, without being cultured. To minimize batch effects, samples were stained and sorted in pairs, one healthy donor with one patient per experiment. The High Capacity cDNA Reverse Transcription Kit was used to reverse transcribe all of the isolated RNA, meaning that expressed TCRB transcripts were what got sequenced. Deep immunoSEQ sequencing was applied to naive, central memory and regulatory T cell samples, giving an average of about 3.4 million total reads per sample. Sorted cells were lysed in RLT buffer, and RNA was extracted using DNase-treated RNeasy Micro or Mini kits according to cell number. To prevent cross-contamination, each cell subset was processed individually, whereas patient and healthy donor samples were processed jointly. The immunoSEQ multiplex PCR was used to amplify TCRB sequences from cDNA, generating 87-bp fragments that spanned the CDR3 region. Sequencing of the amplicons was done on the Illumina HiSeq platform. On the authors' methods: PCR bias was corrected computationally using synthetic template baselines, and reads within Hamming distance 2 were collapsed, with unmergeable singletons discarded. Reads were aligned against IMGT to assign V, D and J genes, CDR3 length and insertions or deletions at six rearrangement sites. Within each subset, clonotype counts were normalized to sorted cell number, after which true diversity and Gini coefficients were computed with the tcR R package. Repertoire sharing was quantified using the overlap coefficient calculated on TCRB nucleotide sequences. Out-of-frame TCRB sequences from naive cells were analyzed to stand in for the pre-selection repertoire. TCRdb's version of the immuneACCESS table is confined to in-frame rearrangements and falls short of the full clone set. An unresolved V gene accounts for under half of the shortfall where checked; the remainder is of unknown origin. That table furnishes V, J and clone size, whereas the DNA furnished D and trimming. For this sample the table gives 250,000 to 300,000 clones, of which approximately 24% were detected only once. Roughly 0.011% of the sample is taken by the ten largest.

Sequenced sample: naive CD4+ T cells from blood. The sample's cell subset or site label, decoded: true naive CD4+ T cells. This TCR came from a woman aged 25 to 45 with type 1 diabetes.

The CDR3 region: CASSLADRGLDEQFF. The DNA is as follows: TGCGCCAGCAGCTTGGCGGACAGGGGGCTTGATGAGCAGTTCTTC. The chain employs TRBV5-1 and TRBJ2-1, and TRBD1 aligns with 11 junction nucleotides. V ends up 0 bases short and J 8 bases short, with an unmatched junction base count of 4. CDR1 SGHRS and CDR2 YFSETQ were looked up in the germline V gene. Including the terminal cysteine and phenylalanine, the CDR3 comprises 15 residues. The only DNA kept is the CDR3, 45 bases in frame from the first base.